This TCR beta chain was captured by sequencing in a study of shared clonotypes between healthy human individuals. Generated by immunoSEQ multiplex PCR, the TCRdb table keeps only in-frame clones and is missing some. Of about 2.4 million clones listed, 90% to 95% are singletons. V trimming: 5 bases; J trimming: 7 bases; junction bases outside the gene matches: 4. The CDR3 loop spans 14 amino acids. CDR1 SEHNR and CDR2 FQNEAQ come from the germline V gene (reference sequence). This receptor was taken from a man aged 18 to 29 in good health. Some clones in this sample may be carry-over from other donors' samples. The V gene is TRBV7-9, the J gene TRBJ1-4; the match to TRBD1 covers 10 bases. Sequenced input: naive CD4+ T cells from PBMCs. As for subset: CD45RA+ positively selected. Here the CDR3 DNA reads TGTGCCAGCAGCCGACAGGGGGCCAGTGAAAAACTGTTTTTT. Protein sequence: CASSRQGASEKLFF.